This T cell receptor (beta chain) is from a study of cytomegalovirus exposure and HLA in healthy donors. The V end was cut by 2 bases, the J end by 11 bases, with 6 bases between. The CDR3 loop spans 10 amino acids. CDR1 MGHDK and CDR2 SYGVNS come from the germline V gene. The PCR made use of 60 Vbeta and 13 Jbeta primers. Libraries were prepared by immunoSEQ multiplex PCR; TCRdb keeps only in-frame clonotypes and omits some of them. The sample lists fewer than 150,000 clones; over 75% were seen once. Study results and caveats: A later analysis reported that several of the most significant clusters appeared to be linked to common viral pathogens, among them Epstein-Barr virus. A further, later analysis showed that HLA-associated TCR beta chains (compared with equally common others) were more clonally expanded.

As to this clone: Its antigen is currently unknown.

Material for sequencing was PBMCs. The chain uses TRBV25-1 and TRBJ1-1; D unclear. This TCR was sampled from a female donor in good health and CMV-seronegative. The CDR3 DNA sequence: TGTGCCAGCAGTGAAGGCAAGGCTTTCTTT. It is translated as CASSEGKAFF.